This record covers a single TCR beta chain. The antigen remains unidentified. The PCR contained 60 Vbeta and 13 Jbeta primers. TCRdb keeps only in-frame clones here, not all; method: immunoSEQ multiplex PCR. The sample shows 150,000 to 250,000 clones, about four fifths of them seen only once. In germline, CDR1 is SGHAT, CDR2 FQNNGV. V was trimmed by 3 bases and J by 5 bases, leaving 22 bases between them. CDR3 length equals 17 residues. This specimen belongs to a study of cytomegalovirus exposure and HLA in healthy donors. Study-level results: Later analysis reportedly placed an Asian-associated ancestry cluster below the roughly 700-donor mean in N-insertions. In an earlier analysis, most TCR beta V segments were productive about 90% or about 30% of the time. A later analysis, which compared TCR beta chains of equal frequency, found the HLA-associated ones more clonally expanded.

The TCR comes from a boy between 2 and 10 years old in good health and CMV-seronegative. This chain links TRBV11-2 with TRBJ1-2, with D unclear. The sequenced sample was PBMCs. CDR3 sequence (DNA): TGTGCCAGCAGCTTCCTGATTGGGCCAGGCAGGTCTTATGGCTACACCTTC. It yields the protein CASSFLIGPGRSYGYTF.